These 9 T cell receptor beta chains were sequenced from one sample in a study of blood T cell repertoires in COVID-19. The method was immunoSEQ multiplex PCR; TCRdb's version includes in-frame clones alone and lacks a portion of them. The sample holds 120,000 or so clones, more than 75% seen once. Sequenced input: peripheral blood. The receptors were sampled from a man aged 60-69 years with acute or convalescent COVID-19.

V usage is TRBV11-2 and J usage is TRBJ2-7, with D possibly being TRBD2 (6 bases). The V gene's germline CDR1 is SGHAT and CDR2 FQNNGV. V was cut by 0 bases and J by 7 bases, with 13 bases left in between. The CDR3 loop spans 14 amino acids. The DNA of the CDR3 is TGTGCCAGCAGCTTAGAACGGGAGCGGTGGGAGCAGTACTTC. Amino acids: CASSLERERWEQYF. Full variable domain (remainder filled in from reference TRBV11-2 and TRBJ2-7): EAGVAQSPRYKIIEKRQSVAFWCNPISGHATLYWYQQILGQGPKLLIQFQNNGVVDDSQLPKDRFSAERLKGVDSTLKIQPAKLEDSAVYLCASSLERERWEQYFGPGTRLTVT.

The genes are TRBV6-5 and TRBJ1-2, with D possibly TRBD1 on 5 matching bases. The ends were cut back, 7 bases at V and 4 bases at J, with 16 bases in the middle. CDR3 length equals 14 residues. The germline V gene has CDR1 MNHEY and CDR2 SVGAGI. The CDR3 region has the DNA TGTGCCAGCACCCCCAGCGGGGGTGGCTATGGCTACACCTTC. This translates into CASTPSGGGYGYTF.

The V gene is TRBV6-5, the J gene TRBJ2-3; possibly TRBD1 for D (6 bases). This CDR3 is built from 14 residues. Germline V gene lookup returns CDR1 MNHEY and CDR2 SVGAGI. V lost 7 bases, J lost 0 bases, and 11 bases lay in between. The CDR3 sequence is CASNQGSSTDTQYF. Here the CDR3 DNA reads TGTGCCAGCAACCAGGGGTCGAGCACAGATACGCAGTATTTT.

This CDR3 reads CSVEYREAEQYF. The DNA of the CDR3 is TGCAGCGTTGAATACCGGGAGGCCGAGCAGTACTTC. The chain employs TRBV29-1 and TRBJ2-7; 7 positions agree with TRBD2. Germline CDR1 and CDR2: SQVTM and ANQGSEA. The CDR3 spans 12 residues. V shed 2 bases, J shed 6 bases, and the junction held 4 bases outside the gene matches.

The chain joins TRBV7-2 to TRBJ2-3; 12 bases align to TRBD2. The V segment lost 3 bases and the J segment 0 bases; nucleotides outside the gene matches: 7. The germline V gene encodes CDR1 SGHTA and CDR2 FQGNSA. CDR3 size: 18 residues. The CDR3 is CASSFETSGRTSTDTQYF. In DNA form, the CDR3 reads TGTGCCAGCAGCTTCGAGACTAGCGGGAGAACTAGCACAGATACGCAGTATTTT.

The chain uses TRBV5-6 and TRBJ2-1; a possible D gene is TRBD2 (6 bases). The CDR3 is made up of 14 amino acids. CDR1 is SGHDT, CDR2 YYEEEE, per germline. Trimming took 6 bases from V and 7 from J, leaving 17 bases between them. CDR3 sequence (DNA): TGTGCCAGCATCGGGGGAGCGGTTAGGAATGAGCAGTTCTTC. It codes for CASIGGAVRNEQFF.

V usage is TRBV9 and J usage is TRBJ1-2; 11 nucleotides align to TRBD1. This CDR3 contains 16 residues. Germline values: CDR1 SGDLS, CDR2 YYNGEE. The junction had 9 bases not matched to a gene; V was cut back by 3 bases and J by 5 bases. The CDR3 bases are TGTGCCAGCAGCGATAGGGACAGGGGGGCCGGTTATGGCTACACCTTC. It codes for CASSDRDRGAGYGYTF.

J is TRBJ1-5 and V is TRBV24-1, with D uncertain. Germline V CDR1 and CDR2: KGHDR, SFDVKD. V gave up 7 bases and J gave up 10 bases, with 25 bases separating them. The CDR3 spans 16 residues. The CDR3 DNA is TGTGCCACCAGCCGCCGGGGAGCCCAATCTCATCGCCCCCAGCATTTT. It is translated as CATSRRGAQSHRPQHF.

CDR3 DNA sequence: TGTGCCAGCAGCGTAGACCGAGGAACTTACGAGCAGTACTTC. Translation gives CASSVDRGTYEQYF. This chain connects TRBV9 to TRBJ2-7; D is unresolved. The CDR3 has 14 amino acids. Germline V lookup: CDR1 SGDLS, CDR2 YYNGEE. V was pared by 0 bases and J by 4 bases, with 11 bases between.